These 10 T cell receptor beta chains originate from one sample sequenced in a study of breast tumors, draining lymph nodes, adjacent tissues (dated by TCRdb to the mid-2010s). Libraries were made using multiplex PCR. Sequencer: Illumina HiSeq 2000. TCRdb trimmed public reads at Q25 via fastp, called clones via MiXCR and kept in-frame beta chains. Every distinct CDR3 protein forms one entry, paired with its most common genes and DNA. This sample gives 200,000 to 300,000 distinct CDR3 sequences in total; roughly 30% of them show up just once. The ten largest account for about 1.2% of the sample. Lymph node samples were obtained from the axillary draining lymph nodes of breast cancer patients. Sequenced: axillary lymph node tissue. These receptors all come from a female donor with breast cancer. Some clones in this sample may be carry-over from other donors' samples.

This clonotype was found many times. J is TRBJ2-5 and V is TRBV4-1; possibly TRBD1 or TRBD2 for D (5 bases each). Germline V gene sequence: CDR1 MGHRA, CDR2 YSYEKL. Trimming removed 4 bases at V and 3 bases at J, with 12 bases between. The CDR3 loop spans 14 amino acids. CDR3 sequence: CASSPSGTKETQYF. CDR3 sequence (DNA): TGCGCCAGCAGCCCATCCGGGACCAAAGAGACCCAGTACTTC.

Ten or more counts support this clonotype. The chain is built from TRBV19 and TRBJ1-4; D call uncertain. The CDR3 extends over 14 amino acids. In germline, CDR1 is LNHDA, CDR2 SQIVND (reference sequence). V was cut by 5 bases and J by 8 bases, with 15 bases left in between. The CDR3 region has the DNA TGTGCCAGTAGTTCTGGACCTAATAACGAAAAACTGTTTTTT. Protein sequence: CASSSGPNNEKLFF.

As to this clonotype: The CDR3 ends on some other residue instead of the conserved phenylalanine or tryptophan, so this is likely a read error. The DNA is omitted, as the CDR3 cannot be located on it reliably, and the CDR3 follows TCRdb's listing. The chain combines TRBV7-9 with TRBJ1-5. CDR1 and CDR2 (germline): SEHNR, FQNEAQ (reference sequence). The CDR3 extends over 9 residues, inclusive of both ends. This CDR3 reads CASSLALAG.

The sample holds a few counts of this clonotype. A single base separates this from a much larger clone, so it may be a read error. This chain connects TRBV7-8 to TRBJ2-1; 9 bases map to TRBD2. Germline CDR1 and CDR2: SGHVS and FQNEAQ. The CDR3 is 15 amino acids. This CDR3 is CASSFSSGIDNEQLF. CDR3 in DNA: TGTGCCAGCAGCTTTTCTAGCGGGATAGACAATGAGCAGCTCTTC.

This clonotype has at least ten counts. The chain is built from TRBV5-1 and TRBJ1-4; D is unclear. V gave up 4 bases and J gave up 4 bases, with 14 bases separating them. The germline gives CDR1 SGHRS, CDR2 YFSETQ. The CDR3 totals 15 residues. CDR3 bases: TGCGCCAGCAGCCAAGACCCTTGGGGTAATGAAAAACTGTTTTTT. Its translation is CASSQDPWGNEKLFF.

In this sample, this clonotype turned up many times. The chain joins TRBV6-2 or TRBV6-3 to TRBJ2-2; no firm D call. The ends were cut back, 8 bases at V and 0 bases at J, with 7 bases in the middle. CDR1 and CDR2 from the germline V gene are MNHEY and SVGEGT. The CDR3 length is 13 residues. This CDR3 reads CASEGANTGELFF. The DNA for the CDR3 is TGTGCCAGCGAAGGAGCGAACACCGGGGAGCTGTTTTTT.

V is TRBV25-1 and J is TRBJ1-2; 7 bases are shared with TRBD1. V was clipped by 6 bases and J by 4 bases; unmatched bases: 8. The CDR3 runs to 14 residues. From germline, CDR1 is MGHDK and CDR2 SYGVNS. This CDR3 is CASSPWTGPYGYTF. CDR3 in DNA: TGTGCCAGCAGCCCCTGGACAGGCCCCTATGGCTACACCTTC.

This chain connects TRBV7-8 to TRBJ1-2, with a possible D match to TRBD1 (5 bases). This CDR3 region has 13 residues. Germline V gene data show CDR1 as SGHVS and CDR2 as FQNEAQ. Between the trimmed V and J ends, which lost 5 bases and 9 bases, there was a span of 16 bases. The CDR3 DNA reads TGTGCCAGCAGCCTGACCGGGACTAGTCGCTACACCTTC. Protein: CASSLTGTSRYTF. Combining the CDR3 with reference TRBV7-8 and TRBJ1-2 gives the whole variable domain GAGVSQSPRYKVAKRGQDVALRCDPISGHVSLFWYQQALGQGPEFLTYFQNEAQLDKSGLPSDRFFAERPEGSVSTLKIQRTQQEDSAVYLCASSLTGTSRYTFGSGTRLTVV.

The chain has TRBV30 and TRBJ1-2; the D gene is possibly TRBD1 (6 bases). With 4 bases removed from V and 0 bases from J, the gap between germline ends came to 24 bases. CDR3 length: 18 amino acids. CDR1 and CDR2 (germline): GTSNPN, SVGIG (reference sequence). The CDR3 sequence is CAWTIGGHRAASNYGYTF. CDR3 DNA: TGTGCCTGGACCATCGGGGGTCACAGGGCAGCCTCTAACTATGGCTACACCTTC. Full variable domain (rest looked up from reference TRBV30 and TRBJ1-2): SQTIHQWPATLVQPVGSPLSLECTVEGTSNPNLYWYRQAAGRGLQLLFYSVGIGQISSEVPQNLSASRPQDRQFILSSKKLLLSDSGFYLCAWTIGGHRAASNYGYTFGSGTRLTVV.

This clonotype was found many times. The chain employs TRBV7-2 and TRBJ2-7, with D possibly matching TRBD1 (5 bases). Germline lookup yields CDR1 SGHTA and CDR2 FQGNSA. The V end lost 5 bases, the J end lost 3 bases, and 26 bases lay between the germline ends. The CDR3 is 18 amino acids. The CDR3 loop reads CASSPLWSTGVINYEQYF. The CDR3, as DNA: TGTGCCAGCAGCCCTCTTTGGAGTACAGGCGTAATTAACTACGAGCAGTACTTC.